This entry lists 30 T cell receptor beta chains sequenced from one sample in a study of human T cells and chemical hapten exposure. Regarding time point: patch test 2, 6 weeks after DPC sensitization. Indicated treatment: therapeutic diphenylcyclopropenone sensitization with weekly scalp DPC. MiXCR, run by TCRdb on the RACE reads, gives a single entry per CDR3 protein. The sample has under 450,000 distinct CDR3 sequences, just under 6.5% seen once; the top ten hold about 5.4%. Sequenced here: whole blood, sampled in connection with sensitization to the hapten diphenylcyclopropenone (DPC). The source is a young woman with alopecia areata. Some clones in this sample may be carry-over from other donors' samples.

This clonotype appeared a few times. The chain has TRBV14 and TRBJ2-3; 10 bases are shared with TRBD1. There are 17 residues in the CDR3. V was clipped by 3 bases and J by 3 bases; unmatched bases: 9. The germline V gene has CDR1 SGHDN and CDR2 FVKESK. The CDR3, as DNA: TGTGCCAGCAGCCACTTGGCTGGACAGGGGGTGACAGATACGCAGTATTTT. As protein: CASSHLAGQGVTDTQYF.

This clonotype was seen at least ten times. The chain links TRBV5-1 to TRBJ1-6, with no clear D. This CDR3 has 16 amino acids. V was cut by 4 bases and J by 2 bases, with 13 bases left in between. CDR1 and CDR2 from the germline V gene are SGHRS and YFSETQ. The CDR3 is CASSRTRATYNSPLHF. The CDR3 DNA sequence: TGCGCCAGCAGCCGGACGCGGGCAACCTATAATTCACCCCTCCACTTT. Looking up the rest from reference TRBV5-1 and TRBJ1-6 gives the full variable domain: KAGVTQTPRYLIKTRGQQVTLSCSPISGHRSVSWYQQTPGQGLQFLFEYFSETQRNKGNFPGRFSGRQFSNSRSEMNVSTLELGDSALYLCASSRTRATYNSPLHFGNGTRLTVT.

This clonotype was counted a few times. V gene TRBV6-1 combines with J gene TRBJ1-4; 8 nucleotides line up with TRBD1. V shed 6 bases, J shed 8 bases, and the junction held 8 bases outside the gene matches. This CDR3 is built from 14 residues. The germline CDR1 and CDR2 sequences are MNHNS and SASEGT. CDR3 DNA sequence: TGTGCCAGCAGAAGCCAGACAGGGGACGAAAAACTGTTTTTT. As protein: CASRSQTGDEKLFF.

The genes are TRBV5-4 and TRBJ1-2, with D possibly being TRBD1 (5 bases). The CDR3 extends over 14 amino acids. Germline V gene sequence: CDR1 SGHNT, CDR2 YYREEE (reference sequence). V was shortened by 2 bases and J by 4 bases, with 12 bases between the two germline ends. CDR3 bases: TGTGCCAGCAGCTTCCACCAGGGAGGCTATGGCTACACCTTC. The encoded protein is CASSFHQGGYGYTF. The full variable domain, in which reference TRBV5-4 and TRBJ1-2 provide the parts outside the CDR3, is ETGVTQSPTHLIKTRGQQVTLRCSSQSGHNTVSWYQQALGQGPQFIFQYYREEENGRGNFPPRFSGLQFPNYSSELNVNALELDDSALYLCASSFHQGGYGYTFGSGTRLTVV.

The chain recombines TRBV3-1 with TRBJ1-6; D gene unclear. Germline lookup yields CDR1 LGHDT and CDR2 YNNKEL (reference sequence). V shed 0 bases and J shed 10 bases, with 4 bases lying between them. The CDR3 is 12 amino acids. The CDR3 protein is CASSQEVSPLHF. The CDR3 nucleotides are TGTGCCAGCAGCCAAGAGGTGTCACCCCTCCACTTT.

This clonotype showed up just a few times. The chain has TRBV20-1 and TRBJ1-5; 10 bases map to TRBD1. From germline, CDR1 is DFQATT and CDR2 SNEGSKA (reference sequence). The CDR3 covers 17 residues. The J segment lost 5 bases and the V segment lost 3 bases, leaving 13 bases of the junction unmatched. This CDR3 reads CSASAVRQGAQDQPQHF. As DNA, the CDR3 is TGCAGTGCTAGCGCGGTTAGACAGGGGGCTCAGGATCAGCCCCAGCATTTT.

The chain links TRBV9 to TRBJ2-3; D gene uncertain. V dropped 2 bases and J dropped 2 bases, with 9 bases sitting between them. Germline assignment: CDR1 SGDLS and CDR2 YYNGEE. The CDR3 is 14 amino acids. CDR3 sequence reads: CASSVDSLTDTQYF. CDR3 sequence (DNA): TGTGCCAGCAGCGTCGACTCCCTCACAGATACGCAGTATTTT. The complete variable domain, with remaining parts taken from reference TRBV9 and TRBJ2-3, reads DSGVTQTPKHLITATGQRVTLRCSPRSGDLSVYWYQQSLDQGLQFLIQYYNGEERAKGNILERFSAQQFPDLHSELNLSSLELGDSALYFCASSVDSLTDTQYFGPGTRLTVL.

This clonotype was seen only once. The genes are TRBV4-1 and TRBJ1-3; TRBD1 agrees at 7 bases. The CDR3 sequence is 16 residues long. From germline, CDR1 is MGHRA and CDR2 YSYEKL. Trimming at V came to 4 bases and at J to 0 bases, leaving 6 bases not matched to a gene. The CDR3 DNA reads TGCGCCAGCAGCCTCCGAACAGGGGCCTCTGGAAACACCATATATTTT. Translated, it gives CASSLRTGASGNTIYF.

This clonotype appeared many times. The chain employs TRBV11-1 and TRBJ2-4; 7 bases line up with TRBD1. This CDR3 is built from 14 residues. J was trimmed by 4 bases and V by 4 bases; bases with no gene match: 4. Germline CDR1 and CDR2: SGHAT and FQDESV (reference sequence). The CDR3 reads CASSSRDSKNIQYF. CDR3 DNA sequence: TGTGCCAGCAGCTCCCGGGACAGTAAAAACATTCAGTACTTC.

This clonotype has just a few counts. The J gene is TRBJ1-6, the V gene TRBV5-1; TRBD1 agrees at 9 bases. J lost 5 bases, V lost 2 bases, and 8 bases had no gene match. Germline loops: CDR1 SGHRS, CDR2 YFSETQ. This CDR3 spans 17 amino acids. CDR3 in amino acids: CASSFGQGRGNNSPLHF. CDR3 nucleotide sequence: TGCGCCAGCAGCTTTGGACAGGGGAGAGGGAATAATTCACCCCTCCACTTT.

This clonotype showed up just a few times. This chain connects TRBV2 to TRBJ2-1; 8 bases line up with TRBD1. V gave up 7 bases and J gave up 0 bases; unmatched junction bases: 5. This CDR3 has 15 residues. Per germline, CDR1 SNHLY and CDR2 FYNNEI. CDR3 coding DNA: TGTGCCAGCATGTTGCAGGGGGCCTCCTACAATGAGCAGTTCTTC. Protein product: CASMLQGASYNEQFF.

The V and J genes are TRBV5-1 and TRBJ2-4, with a possible D match to TRBD2 (7 bases). V lost 3 bases and J 5 bases, leaving 9 bases between the germline ends. CDR1 and CDR2 from the germline V gene are SGHRS and YFSETQ. This CDR3 is 13 amino acids long. The CDR3 loop reads CASSSGGQNIQYF. Written as DNA, the CDR3 is TGCGCCAGCAGCTCCGGGGGGCAAAACATTCAGTACTTC.

This chain uses TRBV28 with TRBJ1-2; D gene uncertain. The germline V gene encodes CDR1 MDHEN and CDR2 SYDVKM. V lost 5 bases and J 4 bases, leaving 20 bases between the germline ends. The CDR3 runs to 16 residues. The CDR3 DNA follows: TGTGCCAGCAGTACATTCACCGGGATTCCTTCCTATGGCTACACCTTC. Its protein product is CASSTFTGIPSYGYTF.

J is TRBJ2-7 and V is TRBV6-6; 9 positions agree with TRBD1. V lost 6 bases and J lost 3; bases outside the gene matches: 9. CDR3 length: 15 residues. The germline CDR1 and CDR2 sequences are MNHNY and SVGAGI (reference sequence). The CDR3 nucleotides read TGTGCCAGCAGCCCCACTAGGGACAGGGTCTACGAGCAGTACTTC. The encoded protein is CASSPTRDRVYEQYF.

This clonotype showed up just a few times. V and J are TRBV12-3 or TRBV12-4 and TRBJ1-5, with no clear D. This CDR3 is 11 amino acids long. Deletions cut 6 bases from V and 9 bases from J, with 9 bases between. The CDR3, as DNA: TGTGCCAGCAGCAAAAACAGGCCCCAGCATTTT. As protein: CASSKNRPQHF.

The sample holds many counts of this clonotype. J is TRBJ1-5 and V is TRBV6-1; possibly TRBD1 for D (5 bases). CDR1 is MNHNS and CDR2 is SASEGT in the germline V gene. V was pared by 7 bases and J by 0 bases, with 13 bases between. There are 15 residues in the CDR3. The CDR3 here is CASIRELYSNQPQHF. The CDR3 region has the DNA TGTGCCAGCATCAGGGAGCTCTATAGCAATCAGCCCCAGCATTTT.

V gene TRBV6-6 combines with J gene TRBJ2-7, with a tentative D call TRBD2 (6 bases). The CDR3 runs to 13 residues. The V and J ends lost 4 bases and 5 bases respectively, with 12 bases between them. CDR1 is MNHNY, CDR2 SVGAGI, per germline (reference sequence). This CDR3 reads CASSFPGENEQYF. The CDR3 DNA follows: TGTGCCAGCAGTTTCCCGGGGGAAAACGAGCAGTACTTC.

The V call is TRBV18, the J call TRBJ1-6, with D uncertain. The CDR3 length is 13 residues. V was shortened by 6 bases and J by 7 bases, with 10 bases between the two germline ends. Germline V gives CDR1 KGHSH, CDR2 LQKENI. CDR3 residues: CASSQAGNSPLHF. The CDR3 nucleotides are TGTGCCAGCTCTCAAGCGGGGAATTCACCCCTCCACTTT. Full variable domain (missing parts from reference TRBV18 and TRBJ1-6): NAGVMQNPRHLVRRRGQEARLRCSPMKGHSHVYWYRQLPEEGLKFMVYLQKENIIDESGMPKERFSAEFPKEGPSILRIQQVVRGDSAAYFCASSQAGNSPLHFGNGTRLTVT.

This clonotype was seen many times. The rearrangement joins TRBV6-5 to TRBJ1-2; 7 bases fit TRBD1. CDR3 length: 14 residues. From germline, CDR1 is MNHEY and CDR2 SVGAGI. V lost 3 bases, J lost 5 bases, and 6 bases stayed unmatched. In DNA form, the CDR3 reads TGTGCCAGCAGTTATCGTACAGGGGAATATGGCTACACCTTC. Translation gives CASSYRTGEYGYTF.

The chain couples TRBV18 to TRBJ2-2; TRBD1 agrees at 7 bases. From germline, CDR1 is KGHSH and CDR2 LQKENI. V shed 0 bases and J 7 bases; nucleotides not matched to a gene: 8. The CDR3 has 16 amino acids. DNA for the CDR3: TGTGCCAGCTCACCACCTAACAACAGGGACAGCGGGGAGCTGTTTTTT. Protein sequence: CASSPPNNRDSGELFF.

This clonotype was counted many times. This chain links TRBV20-1 with TRBJ1-5, with D tentatively TRBD1 (5 bases). Germline-derived CDR1 and CDR2 are DFQATT and SNEGSKA (reference sequence). The CDR3 is 11 residues long. The CDR3 DNA follows: TGCAGCGGGGCGAGCAATCAGCCCCAGCATTTT. Its translation: CSGASNQPQHF.

This clonotype has ten or more counts. V and J are TRBV11-2 and TRBJ2-5, with TRBD2 matching 8 bases. This CDR3 has 12 amino acids. V was clipped by 5 bases and J by 5 bases; unmatched bases: 1. In germline, CDR1 is SGHAT, CDR2 FQNNGV. The CDR3 reads CASSRGGETQYF. The CDR3 bases are TGTGCCAGCAGCCGGGGGGGCGAGACCCAGTACTTC.

This clonotype has more than one count but fewer than ten. The chain has TRBV5-8 and TRBJ1-5; D unresolved. Germline lookup yields CDR1 SGHTS and CDR2 YDEGEE. The V end was cut by 0 bases, the J end by 4 bases, with 11 bases between. The CDR3 totals 15 residues. The CDR3 reads CASSLDSSRNQPQHF. CDR3 sequence (DNA): TGTGCCAGCAGCTTGGACAGTTCCAGAAATCAGCCCCAGCATTTT. The whole variable domain, remainder taken from reference TRBV5-8 and TRBJ1-5, is EAGVTQSPTHLIKTRGQQATLRCSPISGHTSVYWYQQALGLGLQFLLWYDEGEERNRGNFPPRFSGRQFPNYSSELNVNALELEDSALYLCASSLDSSRNQPQHFGDGTRLSIL.

At least ten counts were recorded for this clonotype. This chain links TRBV21-1 with TRBJ1-5; the table's D call of TRBD1 was not tested on the DNA. TRBV21-1 is flagged as a pseudogene. The CDR3 is 17 residues long. This CDR3 reads CASSKSEYGWGMQPQHF. As DNA, the CDR3 is TGTGCCAGCAGCAAAAGTGAATATGGTTGGGGGATGCAGCCCCAGCATTTT.

This clonotype was seen a few times. The chain is built from TRBV12-3 or TRBV12-4 and TRBJ2-1; weak D call: TRBD2 (6 bases). The CDR3 length is 16 residues. V was trimmed by 5 bases and J by 5 bases, leaving 19 bases between them. In nucleotides, the CDR3 is TGTGCCAGCAGTCAAGTACGACTAGTGGGGAACAATGAGCAGTTCTTC. It encodes CASSQVRLVGNNEQFF.

The chain carries TRBV7-2 and TRBJ2-4, with D uncertain. CDR1 is SGHTA, CDR2 FQGNSA, per germline. The length of the CDR3 is 15 residues. V was clipped by 4 bases and J by 0 bases, with 10 bases between them. CDR3 region: CASSSVGIAKNIQYF. CDR3 nucleotides: TGTGCCAGCAGCTCCGTGGGGATAGCCAAAAACATTCAGTACTTC.

The table lists this clonotype with many counts. This chain connects TRBV4-2 to TRBJ2-1; 10 bases are a match to TRBD2. Unmatched junction bases numbered 4, after V lost 0 bases and J lost 2 bases. The CDR3 consists of 17 residues. Germline values: CDR1 LGHNA, CDR2 YNFKEQ. For the CDR3, the DNA is TGTGCCAGCAGCCAAGAATTCAGCGGGGGGGCCTACAATGAGCAGTTCTTC. Translated, it gives CASSQEFSGGAYNEQFF.

The table lists this clonotype with a few counts. This chain uses TRBV20-1 with TRBJ1-5; no reliable D call. Germline assignment: CDR1 DFQATT and CDR2 SNEGSKA (reference sequence). The CDR3 has 11 amino acids. V lost 4 bases and J lost 10, with 11 bases in between. CDR3 nucleotides: TGCAGTGCTATTAGAGGTGGACCCCAGCATTTT. This translates into CSAIRGGPQHF.

The table lists this clonotype with many counts. The chain has TRBV20-1 and TRBJ1-6; weak D call: TRBD1 (5 bases). Trimming pared 3 bases from V and 7 bases from J, leaving 13 bases between. The CDR3 length is 14 residues. Germline values: CDR1 DFQATT, CDR2 SNEGSKA (reference sequence). The CDR3 DNA reads TGCAGTGCTAGTTGGGGCCGCCCCAATTCACCCCTCCACTTT. Its protein product is CSASWGRPNSPLHF.

This clonotype occurred many times. The V and J genes are TRBV10-3 and TRBJ2-2, with 7 bases identical to TRBD2. This CDR3 is built from 14 residues. Germline assignment: CDR1 ENHRY and CDR2 SYGVKD. V dropped 10 bases and J dropped 2; count of bases not matched to a gene: 7. The CDR3 DNA reads as TGTGCCACCAGAGGCGGGGGTAACACCGGGGAGCTGTTTTTT. Protein product: CATRGGGNTGELFF.